This T cell receptor beta chain was sequenced in a study of cytomegalovirus exposure and HLA in healthy donors. This clone was detected only once. With V trimmed by 9 bases and J by 6 bases, 4 bases remained unmatched. Per germline, CDR1 MNHEY and CDR2 SMNVEV (reference sequence). This CDR3 comprises 13 residues. Repertoires were generated with immunoSEQ multiplex PCR, while TCRdb's copy carries only in-frame clones and drops some. The data hold 190,000 or so clones, with 84% observed a single time. This clonotype originated in a woman aged 18-29 years in good health and CMV-seropositive. The chain is built from TRBV27 and TRBJ1-6; 8 nucleotides match TRBD1. Sequenced input: PBMCs. The CDR3 loop reads CASTTGGNSPLHF. The CDR3 nucleotides are TGTGCCAGTACTACAGGGGGTAATTCACCCCTCCACTTT.